The 19 T cell receptor beta chains reported below all come from one sample, sequenced in a study of blood T cell repertoires in COVID-19. Libraries were prepared by immunoSEQ multiplex PCR; TCRdb keeps only in-frame clonotypes and omits some of them. The sample consists of about 12,000 clones, just over 85% of them appearing once. Sequencing used peripheral blood. The receptors come from a human donor in a cohort sampled during active COVID-19.

The chain is built from TRBV9 and TRBJ1-1; D might be TRBD1 (5 bases). The germline V gene encodes CDR1 SGDLS and CDR2 YYNGEE. The V gene lost 5 bases and the J gene lost 4 bases, with 12 bases spanning the gap. The CDR3 contains 13 residues. The CDR3 here is CASSQGRSTEAFF. The CDR3 DNA follows: TGTGCCAGCAGTCAGGGCCGGAGCACTGAAGCTTTCTTT.

This clone was counted a single time. The J gene is TRBJ2-4, the V gene TRBV6-2 or TRBV6-3; 7 nucleotides align to TRBD1. The V gene end was trimmed by 6 bases and the J gene end by 7 bases; junction bases not matched to a gene: 15. CDR1 is MNHEY, CDR2 SVGEGT, per germline. The CDR3 contains 16 residues. The CDR3 sequence: CASSAQGEGARNIQYF. The CDR3 DNA follows: TGTGCCAGCAGCGCACAGGGTGAGGGGGCTCGGAACATTCAGTACTTC.

V gene TRBV6-5 combines with J gene TRBJ1-5, with unresolved D. The CDR3 has 15 amino acids. Trimming pared 4 bases from V and 0 bases from J, leaving 10 bases between. Per the germline V gene, CDR1 is MNHEY and CDR2 is SVGAGI. The CDR3 is CASSSGSHSNQPQHF. CDR3 DNA: TGTGCCAGCAGTTCCGGGTCGCATAGCAATCAGCCCCAGCATTTT.

The CDR3: CASSQTQEGGYTF. The CDR3 DNA sequence: TGTGCCAGCAGCCAAACTCAAGAGGGAGGCTACACCTTC. The chain recombines TRBV3-1 (or the pseudogene TRBV3-2) with TRBJ1-2; D not resolved. Trimming left V 2 bases short and J 8 bases short, with 12 bases between. The CDR3 length is 13 residues. The germline CDR1 and CDR2 sequences are LGHDT and YNNKEL (reference sequence).

This chain links TRBV29-1 with TRBJ2-7; TRBD2 agrees at 8 bases. The CDR3 spans 15 residues. The germline V gene has CDR1 SQVTM and CDR2 ANQGSEA. J gave up 6 bases and V 1 base, and 11 bases lay outside the gene matches. The CDR3 reads CSVEASLSGDGEQYF. The CDR3 nucleotides read TGCAGCGTTGAAGCCTCACTTAGCGGGGACGGCGAGCAGTACTTC.

This clone was recorded only once. This chain joins TRBV5-4 and TRBJ1-5; 9 bases align to TRBD1. Losses at the gene ends were 6 bases for V and 5 bases for J; bases not matched to a gene: 3. The CDR3 extends over 13 amino acids. From germline, CDR1 is SGHNT and CDR2 YYREEE (reference sequence). The CDR3 sequence is CASTRDRDQPQHF. Written as DNA, the CDR3 is TGTGCCAGCACCCGGGACAGGGATCAGCCCCAGCATTTT. The complete variable domain, with remaining parts taken from reference TRBV5-4 and TRBJ1-5, reads ETGVTQSPTHLIKTRGQQVTLRCSSQSGHNTVSWYQQALGQGPQFIFQYYREEENGRGNFPPRFSGLQFPNYSSELNVNALELDDSALYLCASTRDRDQPQHFGDGTRLSIL.

The V and J genes are TRBV27 and TRBJ2-7; TRBD2 might be the D (7 bases). V shed 6 bases and J shed 3 bases, with 21 bases lying between them. Germline CDR1 is MNHEY and CDR2 is SMNVEV (reference sequence). This CDR3 comprises 16 residues. The CDR3, as DNA: TGTGCCAGCAGCCGGGGCGGGGGCATCCGCCACTACGAGCAGTACTTC. It codes for CASSRGGGIRHYEQYF.

This chain uses TRBV27 with TRBJ2-3; 11 positions agree with TRBD2. Losses at the gene ends were 6 bases for V and 2 bases for J; bases not matched to a gene: 1. The germline gives CDR1 MNHEY, CDR2 SMNVEV (reference sequence). CDR3 size: 14 residues. As DNA, the CDR3 is TGTGCCAGCAGACTAGCGGGGGACACAGATACGCAGTATTTT. Protein product: CASRLAGDTDTQYF.

The V gene is TRBV29-1, the J gene TRBJ1-5; D gene uncertain. Germline-derived CDR1 and CDR2 are SQVTM and ANQGSEA. Trimming cost V 6 bases and J 7 bases, with 16 bases left between them. This CDR3 has 13 amino acids. The DNA of the CDR3 is TGCAGCGTCGCCGCCGCCTTCGGGCAGCCCCAGCATTTT. Encoded protein: CSVAAAFGQPQHF.

The genes are TRBV6-2 or TRBV6-3 and TRBJ2-3; TRBD2 matches 7 bases. This CDR3 comprises 17 residues. The germline gives CDR1 MNHEY, CDR2 SVGEGT. V dropped 1 base and J dropped 0; count of bases not matched to a gene: 7. CDR3 loop: CASSYLIGGGSTDTQYF. CDR3 nucleotide sequence: TGTGCCAGCAGTTACTTGATTGGGGGGGGTAGCACAGATACGCAGTATTTT.

V usage is TRBV18 and J usage is TRBJ1-3, with TRBD1 identical over 8 bases. V trimming: 3 bases; J trimming: 3 bases; junction bases outside the gene matches: 1. Germline CDR1 reads KGHSH; CDR2 reads LQKENI. This CDR3 has 14 residues. CDR3 sequence reads: CASSPGTGGNTIYF. Here the CDR3 DNA reads TGTGCCAGCTCACCCGGGACAGGTGGAAACACCATATATTTT.

This chain connects TRBV2 to TRBJ2-5; 10 bases fit TRBD1. This CDR3 comprises 14 residues. Losses at the gene ends were 5 bases for V and 5 bases for J; bases not matched to a gene: 5. Germline CDR1 and CDR2: SNHLY and FYNNEI. The chain's CDR3 is CASSRDRGGETQYF. CDR3 nucleotide sequence: TGTGCCAGCAGTCGGGACAGGGGAGGCGAGACCCAGTACTTC.

J is TRBJ1-5 and V is TRBV5-1; D might be TRBD1 (5 bases). Germline assignment: CDR1 SGHRS and CDR2 YFSETQ. V was pared by 1 base and J by 7 bases, with 12 bases between. The CDR3 runs to 14 residues. The CDR3 DNA reads as TGCGCCAGCAGCTTGTTCCCAGGGAACCAGCCCCAGCATTTT. Encoded protein: CASSLFPGNQPQHF.

The chain couples TRBV27 to TRBJ2-5; 7 nucleotides agree with TRBD1. The germline V gene has CDR1 MNHEY and CDR2 SMNVEV (reference sequence). The V segment lost 6 bases and the J segment 5 bases; nucleotides outside the gene matches: 18. The CDR3 is 17 amino acids. CDR3 in amino acids: CASSKILTGEFSETQYF. DNA for the CDR3: TGTGCCAGCAGCAAAATACTAACAGGGGAATTTTCCGAGACCCAGTACTTC.

The chain recombines TRBV5-5 with TRBJ2-7, with 10 bases aligning to TRBD1. Looked up from germline, CDR1 is SGHKS and CDR2 is YYEKEE (reference sequence). V lost 6 bases, J lost 3 bases, and 6 bases stayed unmatched. This CDR3 comprises 14 residues. CDR3 sequence (DNA): TGTGCCAGCACGGAGACAGGGGGCTTCTACGAGCAGTACTTC. Translation gives CASTETGGFYEQYF.

This chain uses TRBV28 with TRBJ1-6; 7 bases map to TRBD1. The germline gives CDR1 MDHEN, CDR2 SYDVKM. This CDR3 has 16 amino acids. V lost 5 bases, J lost 4 bases, and 8 bases stayed unmatched. The CDR3 sequence: CASSVPGGTYNSPLHF. The CDR3 nucleotides read TGTGCCAGCAGTGTCCCAGGGGGGACGTATAATTCACCCCTCCACTTT.

The chain recombines TRBV28 with TRBJ2-3; 16 bases are a match to TRBD2. The CDR3 sequence is 20 residues long. The germline CDR1 and CDR2 sequences are MDHEN and SYDVKM. After removal of 6 bases from V and 3 bases from J, the junction contained 15 bases not matched to a gene. For the CDR3, the DNA is TGTGCCAGCAGCCCTTGGGGACTAGCGGGAGGGCCTGGTTCGACAGATACGCAGTATTTT. Translating it yields CASSPWGLAGGPGSTDTQYF.

The chain is built from TRBV6-5 and TRBJ1-5; D may be TRBD1 (6 bases). Germline loops: CDR1 MNHEY, CDR2 SVGAGI. This CDR3 is built from 14 residues. V lost 8 bases and J lost 10, with 21 bases in between. This CDR3 is CASSGQPHISPQHF. The CDR3 region has the DNA TGTGCCAGCTCCGGACAGCCACATATCAGCCCCCAGCATTTT.

The chain carries TRBV7-2 and TRBJ2-1; 7 bases line up with TRBD2. Germline CDR1 is SGHTA and CDR2 is FQGNSA. The CDR3 has 13 amino acids. V gave up 4 bases and J gave up 14 bases; unmatched junction bases: 11. The CDR3 region is CASSSGASGTKFF. CDR3 sequence (DNA): TGTGCCAGCAGCTCCGGGGCTAGCGGTACCAAGTTCTTC. Supplemented by reference TRBV7-2 and TRBJ2-1, the full variable domain reads GAGVSQSPSNKVTEKGKDVELRCDPISGHTALYWYRQSLGQGLEFLIYFQGNSAPDKSGLPSDRFSAERTGGSVSTLTIQRTQQEDSAVYLCASSSGASGTKFFGPGTRLTVL.